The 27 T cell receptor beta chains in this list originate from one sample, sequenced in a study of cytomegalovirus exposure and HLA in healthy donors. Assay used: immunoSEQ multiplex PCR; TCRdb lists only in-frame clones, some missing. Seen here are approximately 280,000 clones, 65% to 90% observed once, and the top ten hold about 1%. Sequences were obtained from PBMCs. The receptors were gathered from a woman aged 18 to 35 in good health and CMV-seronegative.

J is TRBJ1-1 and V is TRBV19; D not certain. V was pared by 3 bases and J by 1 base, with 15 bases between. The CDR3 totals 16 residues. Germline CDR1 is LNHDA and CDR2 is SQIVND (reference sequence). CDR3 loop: CASSIQIRSPNTEAFF. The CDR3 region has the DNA TGTGCCAGTAGTATTCAAATCAGGTCTCCGAACACTGAAGCTTTCTTT.

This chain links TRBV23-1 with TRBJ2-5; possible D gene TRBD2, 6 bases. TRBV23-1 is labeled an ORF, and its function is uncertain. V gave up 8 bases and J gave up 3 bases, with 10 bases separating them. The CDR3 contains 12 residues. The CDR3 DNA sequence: TGCGCCAGCCCCCGGAGGGAAGAGACCCAGTACTTC. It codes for CASPRREETQYF.

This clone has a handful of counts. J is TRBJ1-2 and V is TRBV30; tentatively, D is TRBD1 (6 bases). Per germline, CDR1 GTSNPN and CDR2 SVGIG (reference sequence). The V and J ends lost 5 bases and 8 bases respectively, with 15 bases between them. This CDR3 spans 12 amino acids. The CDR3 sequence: CAWGGAVFGYTF. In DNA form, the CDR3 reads TGTGCCTGGGGGGGCGCGGTGTTCGGCTACACCTTC. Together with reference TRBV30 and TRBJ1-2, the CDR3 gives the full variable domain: SQTIHQWPATLVQPVGSPLSLECTVEGTSNPNLYWYRQAAGRGLQLLFYSVGIGQISSEVPQNLSASRPQDRQFILSSKKLLLSDSGFYLCAWGGAVFGYTFGSGTRLTVV.

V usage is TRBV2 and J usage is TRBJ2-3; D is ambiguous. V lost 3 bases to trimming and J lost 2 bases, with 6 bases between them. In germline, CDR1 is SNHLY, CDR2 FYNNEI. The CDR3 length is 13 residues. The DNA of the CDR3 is TGTGCCAGCAGTGAGGAGTACACAGATACGCAGTATTTT. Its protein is CASSEEYTDTQYF.

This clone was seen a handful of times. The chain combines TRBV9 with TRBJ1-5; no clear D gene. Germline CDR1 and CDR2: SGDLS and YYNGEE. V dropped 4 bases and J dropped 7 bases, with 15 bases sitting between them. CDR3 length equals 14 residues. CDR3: CASSSRGGGQPQHF. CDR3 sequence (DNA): TGTGCCAGCAGCTCACGAGGAGGTGGGCAGCCCCAGCATTTT. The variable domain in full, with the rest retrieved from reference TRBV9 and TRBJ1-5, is DSGVTQTPKHLITATGQRVTLRCSPRSGDLSVYWYQQSLDQGLQFLIQYYNGEERAKGNILERFSAQQFPDLHSELNLSSLELGDSALYFCASSSRGGGQPQHFGDGTRLSIL.

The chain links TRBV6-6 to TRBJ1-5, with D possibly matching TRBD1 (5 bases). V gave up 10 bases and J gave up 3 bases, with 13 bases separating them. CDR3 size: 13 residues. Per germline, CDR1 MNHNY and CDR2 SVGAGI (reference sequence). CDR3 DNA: TGTGCCACCGTCGGGGGAGTCAATCAGCCCCAGCATTTT. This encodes CATVGGVNQPQHF.

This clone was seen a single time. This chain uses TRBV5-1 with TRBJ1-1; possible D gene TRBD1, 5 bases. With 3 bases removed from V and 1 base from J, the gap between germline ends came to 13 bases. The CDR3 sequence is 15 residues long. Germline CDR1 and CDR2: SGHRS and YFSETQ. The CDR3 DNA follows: TGCGCCAGCAGCTCTGGGGCCACAGAGAACACTGAAGCTTTCTTT. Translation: CASSSGATENTEAFF.

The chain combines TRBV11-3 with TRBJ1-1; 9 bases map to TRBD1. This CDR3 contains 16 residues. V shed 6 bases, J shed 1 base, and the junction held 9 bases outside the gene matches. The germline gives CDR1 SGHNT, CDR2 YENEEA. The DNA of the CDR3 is TGTGCCAGCAGTCCACCGGGACAGGGTTGGAACACTGAAGCTTTCTTT. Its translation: CASSPPGQGWNTEAFF.

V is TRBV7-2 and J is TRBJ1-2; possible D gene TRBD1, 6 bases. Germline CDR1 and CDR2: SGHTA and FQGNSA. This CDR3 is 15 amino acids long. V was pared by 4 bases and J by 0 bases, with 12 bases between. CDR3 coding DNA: TGTGCCAGCAGCTCACAGGGACCAGCTAACTATGGCTACACCTTC. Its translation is CASSSQGPANYGYTF. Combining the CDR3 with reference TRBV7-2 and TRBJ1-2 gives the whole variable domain GAGVSQSPSNKVTEKGKDVELRCDPISGHTALYWYRQSLGQGLEFLIYFQGNSAPDKSGLPSDRFSAERTGGSVSTLTIQRTQQEDSAVYLCASSSQGPANYGYTFGSGTRLTVV.

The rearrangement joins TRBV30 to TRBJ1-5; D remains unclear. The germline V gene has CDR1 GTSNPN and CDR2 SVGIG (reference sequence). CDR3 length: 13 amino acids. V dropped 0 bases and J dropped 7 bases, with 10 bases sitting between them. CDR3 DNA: TGTGCCTGGAGTGTATCGGGAAAGCAGCCCCAGCATTTT. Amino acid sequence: CAWSVSGKQPQHF.

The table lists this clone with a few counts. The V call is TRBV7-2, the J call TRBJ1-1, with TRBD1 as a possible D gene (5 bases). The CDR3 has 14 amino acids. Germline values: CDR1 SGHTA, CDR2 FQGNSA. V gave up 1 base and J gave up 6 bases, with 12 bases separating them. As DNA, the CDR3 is TGTGCCAGCAGCTTAGACGGGGGTACAGCTGAAGCTTTCTTT. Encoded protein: CASSLDGGTAEAFF.

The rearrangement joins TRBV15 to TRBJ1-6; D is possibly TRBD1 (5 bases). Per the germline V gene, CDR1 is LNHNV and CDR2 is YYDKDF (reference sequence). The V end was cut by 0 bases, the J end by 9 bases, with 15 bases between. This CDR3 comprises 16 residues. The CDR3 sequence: CATSRDLAGLGSPLHF. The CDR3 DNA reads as TGTGCCACCAGCAGAGATTTGGCGGGACTGGGTTCACCCCTCCACTTT.

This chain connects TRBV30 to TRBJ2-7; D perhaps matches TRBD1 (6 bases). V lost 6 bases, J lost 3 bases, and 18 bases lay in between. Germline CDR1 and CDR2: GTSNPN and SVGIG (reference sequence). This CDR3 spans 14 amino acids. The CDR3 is CACSSNRDLYEQYF. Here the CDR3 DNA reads TGTGCCTGTTCCAGCAACAGGGACCTCTACGAGCAGTACTTC.

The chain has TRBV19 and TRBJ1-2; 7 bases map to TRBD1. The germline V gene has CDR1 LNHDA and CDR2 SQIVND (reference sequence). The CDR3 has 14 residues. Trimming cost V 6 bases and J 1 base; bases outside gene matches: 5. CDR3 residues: CASSRDSFNYGYTF. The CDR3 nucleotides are TGTGCCAGTAGCCGGGACAGTTTTAACTATGGCTACACCTTC.

CDR3 sequence reads: CASSFREAYEQYF. The CDR3 DNA is TGTGCCAGCAGTTTTCGGGAAGCCTACGAGCAGTACTTC. The chain has TRBV27 and TRBJ2-7, with a weak D call TRBD2 (5 bases). V lost 3 bases and J lost 2, with 8 bases in between. CDR3 size: 13 residues. Germline V gene lookup returns CDR1 MNHEY and CDR2 SMNVEV (reference sequence).

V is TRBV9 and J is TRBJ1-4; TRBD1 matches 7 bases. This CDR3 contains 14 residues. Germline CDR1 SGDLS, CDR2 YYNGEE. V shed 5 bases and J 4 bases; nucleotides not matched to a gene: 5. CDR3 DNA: TGTGCCAGCAGAGGGGGCATGGATAATGAAAAACTGTTTTTT. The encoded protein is CASRGGMDNEKLFF.

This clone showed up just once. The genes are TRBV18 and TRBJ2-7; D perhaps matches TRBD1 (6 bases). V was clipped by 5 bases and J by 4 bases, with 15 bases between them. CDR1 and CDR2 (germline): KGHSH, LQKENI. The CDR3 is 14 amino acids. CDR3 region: CASSSTTGWYEQYF. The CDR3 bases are TGTGCCAGCTCATCAACTACAGGGTGGTACGAGCAGTACTTC. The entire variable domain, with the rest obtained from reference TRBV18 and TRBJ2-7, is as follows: NAGVMQNPRHLVRRRGQEARLRCSPMKGHSHVYWYRQLPEEGLKFMVYLQKENIIDESGMPKERFSAEFPKEGPSILRIQQVVRGDSAAYFCASSSTTGWYEQYFGPGTRLTVT.

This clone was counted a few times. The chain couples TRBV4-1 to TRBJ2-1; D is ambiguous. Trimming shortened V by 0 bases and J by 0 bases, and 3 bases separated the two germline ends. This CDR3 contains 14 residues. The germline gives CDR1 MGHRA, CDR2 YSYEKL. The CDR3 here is CASSQDSSYNEQFF. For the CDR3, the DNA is TGCGCCAGCAGCCAAGACTCCTCCTACAATGAGCAGTTCTTC.

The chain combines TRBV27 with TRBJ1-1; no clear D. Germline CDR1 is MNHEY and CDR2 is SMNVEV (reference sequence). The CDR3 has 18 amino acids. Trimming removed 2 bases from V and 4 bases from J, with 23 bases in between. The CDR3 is CASSLRPPAATLPTEAFF. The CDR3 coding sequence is TGTGCCAGCAGTTTACGGCCCCCGGCAGCGACTTTACCCACTGAAGCTTTCTTT.

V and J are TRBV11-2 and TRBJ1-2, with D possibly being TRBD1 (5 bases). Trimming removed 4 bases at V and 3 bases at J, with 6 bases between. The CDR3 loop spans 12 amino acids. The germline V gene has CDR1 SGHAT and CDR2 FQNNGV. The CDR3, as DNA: TGTGCCAGCAGCTCAGGGTACTATGGCTACACCTTC. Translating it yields CASSSGYYGYTF.

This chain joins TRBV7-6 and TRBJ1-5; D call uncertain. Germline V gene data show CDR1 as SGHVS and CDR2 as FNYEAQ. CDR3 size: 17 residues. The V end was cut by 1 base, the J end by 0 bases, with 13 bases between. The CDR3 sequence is CASSLGGVLYSNQPQHF. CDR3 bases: TGTGCCAGCAGCTTAGGGGGAGTACTGTATAGCAATCAGCCCCAGCATTTT.

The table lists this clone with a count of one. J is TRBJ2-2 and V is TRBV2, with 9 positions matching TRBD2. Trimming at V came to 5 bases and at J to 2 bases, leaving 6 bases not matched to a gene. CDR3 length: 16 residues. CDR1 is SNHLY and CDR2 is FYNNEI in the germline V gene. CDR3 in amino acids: CASSQSLAGNTGELFF. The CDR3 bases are TGTGCCAGCAGTCAAAGCCTAGCGGGAAACACCGGGGAGCTGTTTTTT.

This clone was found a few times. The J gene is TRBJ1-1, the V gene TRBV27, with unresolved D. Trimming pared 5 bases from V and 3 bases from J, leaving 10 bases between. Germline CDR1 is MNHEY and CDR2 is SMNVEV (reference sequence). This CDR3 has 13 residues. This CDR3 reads CASSPGLYTEAFF. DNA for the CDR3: TGTGCCAGCAGTCCCGGACTGTACACTGAAGCTTTCTTT.

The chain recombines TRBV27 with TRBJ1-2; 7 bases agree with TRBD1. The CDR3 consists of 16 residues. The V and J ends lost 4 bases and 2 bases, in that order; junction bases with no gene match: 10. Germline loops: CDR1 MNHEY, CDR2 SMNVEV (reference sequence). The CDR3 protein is CASSSLTGSLNYGYTF. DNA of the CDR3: TGTGCCAGCAGTTCCCTGACAGGGAGCCTAAACTATGGCTACACCTTC.

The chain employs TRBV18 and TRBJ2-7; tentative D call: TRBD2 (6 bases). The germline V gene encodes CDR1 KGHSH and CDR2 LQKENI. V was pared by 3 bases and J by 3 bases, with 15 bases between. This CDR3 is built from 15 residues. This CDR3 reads CASSPSGGLRYEQYF. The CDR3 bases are TGTGCCAGCTCACCGTCCGGGGGACTCCGCTACGAGCAGTACTTC.

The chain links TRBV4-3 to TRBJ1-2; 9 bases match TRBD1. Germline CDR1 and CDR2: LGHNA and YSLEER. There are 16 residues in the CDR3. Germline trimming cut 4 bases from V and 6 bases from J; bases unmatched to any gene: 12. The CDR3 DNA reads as TGCGCCAGCAGCCTAGGAATGGGACAGGGCGTTAATGGCTACACCTTC. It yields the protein CASSLGMGQGVNGYTF.

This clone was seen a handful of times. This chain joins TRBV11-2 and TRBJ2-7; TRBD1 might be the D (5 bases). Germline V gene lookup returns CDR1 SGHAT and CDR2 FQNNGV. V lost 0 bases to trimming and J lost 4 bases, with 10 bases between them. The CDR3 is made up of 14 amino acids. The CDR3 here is CASSLEVGVYEQYF. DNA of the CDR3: TGTGCCAGCAGCTTAGAGGTAGGGGTGTACGAGCAGTACTTC.